Listed below are T cell receptor beta chains from one sample, sequenced in a study of T cell repertoires in cytomegalovirus infection. Antigens for these TCRs are unknown. TCRdb reanalysed the reads using MiXCR and keeps one entry per CDR3 protein. In the table there are 110,000 to 150,000 distinct CDR3 sequences, about 31% of which are singletons. Sequences were derived from CD8+ T cells from cultured PBMCs, sampled from culture after CMV antigen stimulation. All receptors derive from a human donor in good health (CMV status not recorded). Some clones in this sample may be carry-over from other donors' samples. CDR3s include the opening cysteine and the closing phenylalanine or tryptophan. D genes are given only for firm matches. Clone size is given for some rows only: seen once, a few or many times, or a class if the clone is expanded.

. few TRBJ2-1 TRBV24-1 CATSDWGESYNEQFF TGTGCCACCAGTGATTGGGGGGAATCCTACAATGAGCAGTTCTTC
TRBD2 . TRBJ2-2 TRBV4-2 CASSSREEGTGELFF TGTGCCAGCAGCTCGCGGGAGGAAGGAACCGGGGAGCTGTTTTTT
TRBD1 many TRBJ2-1 TRBV19 CASSSGQGGDEQFF TGTGCCAGTAGTTCCGGACAGGGGGGGGATGAGCAGTTCTTC
. . TRBJ1-1 TRBV12-3/TRBV12-4 CASSLVVGRSATEAFF TGTGCCAGCAGTTTAGTTGTCGGCAGATCGGCCACTGAAGCTTTCTTT
TRBD2 few TRBJ2-1 TRBV4-1 CANTSGGVYNEQFF TGCGCCAACACGAGCGGGGGGGTCTACAATGAGCAGTTCTTC
TRBD1 . TRBJ2-1 TRBV19 CASSIVGGGLLNEQFF TGTGCCAGTAGTATAGTAGGGGGCGGGCTTTTGAATGAGCAGTTCTTC
TRBD2 . TRBJ2-1 TRBV4-1 CASSQDLPAGGGNEQFF TGCGCCAGCAGCCAAGATCTCCCGGCGGGGGGGGGGAATGAGCAGTTCTTC
. many TRBJ2-1 TRBV7-4 CASSPGKGRNEQFF TGTGCCAGCAGCCCCGGTAAGGGTAGGAATGAGCAGTTCTTC
. . TRBJ2-3 TRBV29-1 CSAKRDSTDTQYF TGCAGCGCAAAAAGGGACAGCACAGATACGCAGTATTTT
. . TRBJ1-1 TRBV6-5 CASSVLPNTEAFF TGTGCCAGCAGCGTACTTCCCAACACTGAAGCTTTCTTT
. many TRBJ1-1 TRBV7-2 CASSAWGNTEAFF TGTGCCAGCAGCGCCTGGGGGAACACTGAAGCTTTCTTT
. few TRBJ1-5 TRBV28 CASSFRGPGNQPQHF TGTGCCAGCAGTTTCCGGGGGCCTGGCAATCAGCCCCAGCATTTT
. . TRBJ1-5 TRBV19 CASLGAWDQPQHF TGTGCCAGTCTAGGGGCTTGGGATCAGCCCCAGCATTTT